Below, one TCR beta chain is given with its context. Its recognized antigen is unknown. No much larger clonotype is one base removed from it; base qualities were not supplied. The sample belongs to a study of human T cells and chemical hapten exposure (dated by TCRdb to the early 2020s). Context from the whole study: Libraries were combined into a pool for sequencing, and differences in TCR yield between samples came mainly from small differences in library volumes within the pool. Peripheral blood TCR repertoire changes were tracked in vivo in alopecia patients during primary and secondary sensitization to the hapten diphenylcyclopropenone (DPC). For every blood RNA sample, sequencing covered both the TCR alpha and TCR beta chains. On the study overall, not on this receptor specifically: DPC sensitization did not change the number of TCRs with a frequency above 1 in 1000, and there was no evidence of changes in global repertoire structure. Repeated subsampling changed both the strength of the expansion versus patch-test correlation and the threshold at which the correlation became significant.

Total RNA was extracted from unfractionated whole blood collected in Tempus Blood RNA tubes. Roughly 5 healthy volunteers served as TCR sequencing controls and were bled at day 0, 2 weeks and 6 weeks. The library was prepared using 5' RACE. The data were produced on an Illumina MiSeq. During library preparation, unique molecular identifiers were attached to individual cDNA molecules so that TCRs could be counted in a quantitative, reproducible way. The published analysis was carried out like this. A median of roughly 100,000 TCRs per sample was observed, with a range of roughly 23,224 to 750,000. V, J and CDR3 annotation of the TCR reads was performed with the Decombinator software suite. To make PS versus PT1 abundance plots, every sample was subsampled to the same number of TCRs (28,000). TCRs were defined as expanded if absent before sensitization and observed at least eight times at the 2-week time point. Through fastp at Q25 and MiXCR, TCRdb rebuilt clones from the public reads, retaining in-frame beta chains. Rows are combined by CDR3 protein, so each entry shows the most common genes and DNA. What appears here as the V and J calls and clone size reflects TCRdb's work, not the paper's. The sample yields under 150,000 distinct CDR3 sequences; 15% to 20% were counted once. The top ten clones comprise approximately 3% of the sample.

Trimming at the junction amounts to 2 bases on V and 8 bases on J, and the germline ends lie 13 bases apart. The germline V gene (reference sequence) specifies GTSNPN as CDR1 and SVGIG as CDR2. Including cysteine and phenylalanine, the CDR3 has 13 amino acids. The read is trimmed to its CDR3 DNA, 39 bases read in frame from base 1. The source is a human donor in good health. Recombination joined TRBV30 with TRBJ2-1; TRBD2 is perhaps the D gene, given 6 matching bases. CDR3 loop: CAWSNGSDDEQFF. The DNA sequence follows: TGTGCCTGGAGTAACGGGAGCGACGATGAGCAGTTCTTC. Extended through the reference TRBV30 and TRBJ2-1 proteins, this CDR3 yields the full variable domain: SQTIHQWPATLVQPVGSPLSLECTVEGTSNPNLYWYRQAAGRGLQLLFYSVGIGQISSEVPQNLSASRPQDRQFILSSKKLLLSDSGFYLCAWSNGSDDEQFFGPGTRLTVL.